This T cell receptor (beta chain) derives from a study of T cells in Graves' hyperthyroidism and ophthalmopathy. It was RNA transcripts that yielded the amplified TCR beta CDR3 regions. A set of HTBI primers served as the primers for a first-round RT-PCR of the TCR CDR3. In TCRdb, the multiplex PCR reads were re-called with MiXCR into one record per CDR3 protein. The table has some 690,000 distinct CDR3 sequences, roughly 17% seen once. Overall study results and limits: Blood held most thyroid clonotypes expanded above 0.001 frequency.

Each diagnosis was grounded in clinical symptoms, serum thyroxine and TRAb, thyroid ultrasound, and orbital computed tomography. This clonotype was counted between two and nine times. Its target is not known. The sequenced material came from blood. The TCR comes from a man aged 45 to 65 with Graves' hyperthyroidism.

CDR3 bases: TGCGCCAGCAGCCCGGAGGGCCTAGCGGGAGTCTCCTACAATGAGCAGTTCTTC. Translating gives CASSPEGLAGVSYNEQFF. V gene TRBV5-1 combines with J gene TRBJ2-1, with 10 bases matching TRBD2. Trimming took 4 bases from V and 0 from J; bases not matched to a gene: 10. CDR1 is SGHRS, CDR2 YFSETQ, per germline. This CDR3 spans 18 amino acids.